This T cell receptor beta chain was recorded in a study of vaccination and CD4 T cells after COVID-19. This clonotype has more than one count but fewer than ten. Its antigen is currently unknown. The germline gives CDR1 SGHTA, CDR2 FQGNSA. J gave up 7 bases and V 1 base, and 12 bases lay outside the gene matches. The CDR3 is 16 residues long. Scientists ran DNA taken from cultured CD4+ T cells through the Oncomine TCR Beta short-read assay for sequencing. Each CDR3 protein gets one entry after TCRdb re-called the PCR reads with MiXCR. Of about 15,000 distinct CDR3 sequences in the sample, 40% to 50% were seen once. The treatment: roughly 11-day PBMC culture with coronavirus spike peptide pools or control peptides (ViraFEST assay).

The receptor's source is a human donor who had recovered from COVID-19. This chain uses TRBV7-2 with TRBJ1-2, with TRBD1 identical over 7 bases. This specimen consisted of CD4+ T cells from blood, cultured in vitro, obtained before SARS-CoV-2 vaccination. The CDR3 nucleotides are TGTGCCAGCAGCTTAGATCCAGGGGGAGTTATGGGTGGCTACACCTTC. Protein: CASSLDPGGVMGGYTF.